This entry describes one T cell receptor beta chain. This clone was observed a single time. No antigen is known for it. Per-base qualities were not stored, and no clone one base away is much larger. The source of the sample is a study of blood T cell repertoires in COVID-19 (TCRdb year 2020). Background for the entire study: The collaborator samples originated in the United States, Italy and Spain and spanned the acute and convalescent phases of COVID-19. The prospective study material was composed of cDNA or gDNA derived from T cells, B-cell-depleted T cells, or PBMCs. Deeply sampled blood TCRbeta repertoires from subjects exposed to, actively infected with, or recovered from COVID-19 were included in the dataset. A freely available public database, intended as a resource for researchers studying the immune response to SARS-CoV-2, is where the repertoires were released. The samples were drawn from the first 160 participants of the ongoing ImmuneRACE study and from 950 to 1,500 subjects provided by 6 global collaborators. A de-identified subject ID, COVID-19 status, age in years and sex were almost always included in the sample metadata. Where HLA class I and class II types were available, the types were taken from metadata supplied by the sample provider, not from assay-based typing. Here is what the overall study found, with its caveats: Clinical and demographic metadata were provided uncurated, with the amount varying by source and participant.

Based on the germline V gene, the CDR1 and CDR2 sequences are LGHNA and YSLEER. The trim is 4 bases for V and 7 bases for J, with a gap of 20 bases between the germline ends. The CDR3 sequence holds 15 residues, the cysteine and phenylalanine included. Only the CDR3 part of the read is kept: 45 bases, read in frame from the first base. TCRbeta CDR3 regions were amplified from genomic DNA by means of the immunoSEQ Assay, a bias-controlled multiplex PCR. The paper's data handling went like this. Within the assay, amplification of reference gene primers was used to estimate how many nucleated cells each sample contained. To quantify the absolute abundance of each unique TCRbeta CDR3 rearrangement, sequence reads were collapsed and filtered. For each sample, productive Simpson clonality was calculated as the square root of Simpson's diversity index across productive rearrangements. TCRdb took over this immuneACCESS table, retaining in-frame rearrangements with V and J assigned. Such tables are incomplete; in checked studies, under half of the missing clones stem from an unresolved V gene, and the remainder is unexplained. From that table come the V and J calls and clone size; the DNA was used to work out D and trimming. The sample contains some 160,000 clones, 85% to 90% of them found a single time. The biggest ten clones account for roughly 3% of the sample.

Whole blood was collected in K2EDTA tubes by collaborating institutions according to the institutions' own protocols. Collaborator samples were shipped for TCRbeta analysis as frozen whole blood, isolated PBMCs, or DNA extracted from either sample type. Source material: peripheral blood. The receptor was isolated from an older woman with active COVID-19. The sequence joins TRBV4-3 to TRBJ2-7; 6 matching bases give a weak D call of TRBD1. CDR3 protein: CASSPSTGGLREQYF. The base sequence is TGCGCCAGCAGCCCCTCGACAGGCGGCCTGAGGGAGCAGTACTTC.